This TCR beta chain appears in the sequencing data of a study of blood T cell repertoires in COVID-19 (dated by TCRdb to about 2020). At the level of the whole study: Samples from collaborators originated in the United States, Italy and Spain and spanned both the acute and convalescent phases of COVID-19. Where HLA class I and class II types were available, the types were taken from metadata supplied by the sample provider, not from assay-based typing. The repertoires were made available in a free public database intended to serve as a resource for research on the immune response to SARS-CoV-2. A de-identified subject ID, COVID-19 status, age in years and sex were almost always included in the sample metadata. Samples were obtained from the ongoing ImmuneRACE study (first 160 participants) and from about 1,300 subjects provided by 6 global collaborators. Subjects who had been exposed to COVID-19, were actively infected with it, or had recovered from it provided the deeply sampled blood TCRbeta repertoires that made up the dataset. The material from the prospective study consisted of cDNA or gDNA derived from T cells, B-cell-depleted T cells, or PBMCs. Findings and caveats that apply to the study as a whole: The quantity of clinical and demographic metadata differed by source and by participant and was supplied without curation.

TCRbeta CDR3 regions were amplified from genomic DNA using the immunoSEQ Assay, a bias-controlled multiplex PCR. The authors processed their data as follows. The number of nucleated cells in each sample was estimated by amplification of reference gene primers within the assay. To quantify the absolute abundance of each unique TCRbeta CDR3 rearrangement, sequence reads were collapsed and filtered. Productive Simpson clonality was computed per sample as the square root of Simpson's diversity index over productive rearrangements. TCRdb retrieved this table from immuneACCESS and kept in-frame rearrangements only. Not all clones are present; in checked studies, unresolved V genes account for under half, and no reason is known for the remainder. V and J calls and clone size are copied from that table; D and trimming were computed from the DNA. Present in this sample are around 120,000 clones, roughly 80% of which were seen just once. 2.5% of the sample belongs to the ten largest clones.

Collaborating institutions collected whole blood in K2EDTA tubes following their own protocols. For TCRbeta analysis, collaborators shipped samples in one of three forms: frozen whole blood, isolated PBMCs, or DNA extracted from either of those sample types. Concerning this clone itself: What this receptor recognizes is not known. One base away there is no much larger clone; base qualities are not given.

The specimen was peripheral blood. The receptor was isolated from a man over 45 with acute or convalescent COVID-19.

The CDR3 loop reads CASSSGQGDAETQYF. The DNA is TGTGCCAGCAGCTCGGGACAGGGGGACGCAGAGACCCAGTACTTC. The sequence links TRBV11-1 to TRBJ2-5; 11 bases in the junction line up with TRBD1. CDR1 and CDR2 are read off the germline V gene (reference sequence) as SGHAT and FQDESV. Including the terminal cysteine and phenylalanine, the CDR3 comprises 15 residues. The read is trimmed to its CDR3 DNA, 45 bases read in frame from base 1. V and J are trimmed by 4 bases and 4 bases, and the gene matches miss 5 bases of the junction.